Following are 3 T cell receptor beta chains from one sample sequenced in a study of blood T cell repertoires in COVID-19 (TCRdb year 2020). The library was produced with the immunoSEQ multiplex PCR assay. Held by TCRdb, this immuneACCESS table contains in-frame sequences only and omits some clones. Under half of the omission traces to an unresolved V gene where checked; the cause of the rest is unknown. The sample table holds about 160,000 clones, of which 87% were seen once. The ten largest account for 5.5% to 7.5% of the sample. Sample: peripheral blood. Receptors were obtained from a man at least 80 years old with acute or convalescent COVID-19.

This chain connects TRBV20-1 to TRBJ2-7; D not certain. V lost 5 bases and J lost 0, with 5 bases in between. The germline V gene encodes CDR1 DFQATT and CDR2 SNEGSKA (reference sequence). This CDR3 has 11 residues. CDR3 amino acids: CSAPFSYEQYF. CDR3 nucleotides: TGCAGTGCTCCCTTCTCCTACGAGCAGTACTTC.

This chain joins TRBV9 and TRBJ2-5, with 7 nucleotides matching TRBD1. The germline V gene encodes CDR1 SGDLS and CDR2 YYNGEE. The CDR3 has 12 amino acids. Trimming cost V 2 bases and J 7 bases; bases outside gene matches: 2. CDR3 region: CASSVPGGTQYF. The CDR3 DNA is TGTGCCAGCAGCGTTCCAGGGGGGACCCAGTACTTC.

The V call is TRBV9, the J call TRBJ2-3; tentative D call: TRBD1 (5 bases). Germline assignment: CDR1 SGDLS and CDR2 YYNGEE. CDR3 length equals 15 residues. V lost 3 bases and J lost 6, with 17 bases in between. CDR3 nucleotide sequence: TGTGCCAGCAGCGCCCGACAGTCACAGTGGGATACGCAGTATTTT. Translation: CASSARQSQWDTQYF.